A selection of T cell receptor beta chains follows, all from one sample in a study of blood T cell repertoires in COVID-19. Assay used: immunoSEQ multiplex PCR; TCRdb lists only in-frame clones, some missing. Altogether approximately 250,000 clones are present, 86% being singletons, with the ten largest covering about 8.8%. The sequenced material came from peripheral blood. The origin of the receptors is a man aged 40-49 years with active or convalescent COVID-19. Each CDR3 is given with its conserved first and last residue. Each record gives: clone size, D gene, J gene, V gene, CDR3 DNA, CDR3 protein. A D gene is named only where the DNA matches it firmly. For some rows the clone size is stated as once, few or many, or as a class when expanded; others skip it.

NA	NA	TRBJ1-2	TRBV27	TGTGCCAGCAGCCCCCACACAGGGCCTAAGGATTATGGCTACACCTTC	CASSPHTGPKDYGYTF
NA	TRBD1	TRBJ1-2	TRBV2	TGTGCCAGCAGTTTCAGACAGGGAGAAGGCTACACCTTC	CASSFRQGEGYTF
NA	NA	TRBJ1-4	TRBV6-2/TRBV6-3	TGTGCCAGCAGTTACTCGAGGGAAAAACTGTTTTTT	CASSYSREKLFF
NA	NA	TRBJ2-7	TRBV30	TGTGCCTGGAGCAGATCCTACGAGCAGTACTTC	CAWSRSYEQYF
NA	NA	TRBJ1-2	TRBV3-1/TRBV3-2	TGTGCCAGCAGCCAAGTGGGAGTTGGCTATGGCTACACCTTC	CASSQVGVGYGYTF
NA	NA	TRBJ1-1	TRBV6-5	TGTGCCAGCAGTTACTGGTCGGGAACTGAAGCTTTCTTT	CASSYWSGTEAFF
NA	TRBD1	TRBJ1-5	TRBV4-1	TGCGCCAGCAGCCCTTGGACAGGGGAAAATCAGCCCCAGCATTTT	CASSPWTGENQPQHF
NA	NA	TRBJ1-4	TRBV28	TGTGCCAGCTCGAGGGCCTACCTGGGAAAAAATGAAAAACTGTTTTTT	CASSRAYLGKNEKLFF
NA	NA	TRBJ1-3	TRBV6-6	TGTGCCAGCAGTAAACAGGGATCCTCTGGAAACACCATATATTTT	CASSKQGSSGNTIYF
NA	NA	TRBJ1-5	TRBV20-1	TGCAGTGCTAGTTCTCGACGGACTTTTCAGCCCCAGCATTTT	CSASSRRTFQPQHF
NA	NA	TRBJ1-6	TRBV27	TGTGCCAGCAGTTTGAACAGGGAGAGTTCACCCCTCCACTTT	CASSLNRESSPLHF
NA	TRBD2	TRBJ2-3	TRBV5-1	TGCGCCAGCAGGGAGAACCAAGCGGGAACAGATACGCAGTATTTT	CASRENQAGTDTQYF
NA	TRBD2	TRBJ2-3	TRBV5-1	TGCGCCAGCACGTCTAGCGGGGGCACAGATACGCAGTATTTT	CASTSSGGTDTQYF
NA	NA	TRBJ1-6	TRBV30	TGTGCCTGGAGTTCGGACTTTTATAATTCACCCCTCCACTTT	CAWSSDFYNSPLHF
NA	NA	TRBJ2-1	TRBV2	TGTGCCAGCAGTGCGGGGATGAGCTCCTACAATGAGCAGTTCTTC	CASSAGMSSYNEQFF
NA	NA	TRBJ2-2	TRBV27	TGTGCCAGCACTTATGCCGGGGGACCCGCAATGAACACCGGGGAGCTGTTTTTT	CASTYAGGPAMNTGELFF
NA	NA	TRBJ1-6	TRBV19	TGTGCCAGTAGTATTGGTACGGCAGGATACAATTCACCCCTCCACTTT	CASSIGTAGYNSPLHF
NA	TRBD1	TRBJ2-2	TRBV19	TGTGCCAGTAGTTTTGGACAGGGTCGAACCGGGGAGCTGTTTTTT	CASSFGQGRTGELFF
few	NA	TRBJ1-1	TRBV2	TGTGCCAGCTCCAGCACGGGTTTCACTGAAGCTTTCTTT	CASSSTGFTEAFF
NA	TRBD2	TRBJ2-7	TRBV9	TGTGCCAGCAGCGTAGGAGCGGGGGGGCACGAGCAGTACTTC	CASSVGAGGHEQYF
NA	NA	TRBJ2-4	TRBV7-9	TGTGCCAGCAGCTTAGGGTCGGCGGAAAAAGCCAAAAACATTCAGTACTTC	CASSLGSAEKAKNIQYF
NA	TRBD1	TRBJ2-5	TRBV19	TGTGCCAGTCGGGACAGCCAGAACCAAGAGACCCAGTACTTC	CASRDSQNQETQYF
NA	NA	TRBJ1-1	TRBV5-6	TGTGCCAGCAACCCAGGGCTTGTCACTGAAGCTTTCTTT	CASNPGLVTEAFF
NA	NA	TRBJ2-3	TRBV7-3	TGTGCCAGCAGCTCCCCCTTGGCGGGGGCGGCAGATACGCAGTATTTT	CASSSPLAGAADTQYF
once	NA	TRBJ2-6	TRBV11-3	TGTGCCAGCAGCTCCCCGGGTTACGGGGCCAACGTCCTGACTTTC	CASSSPGYGANVLTF
NA	NA	TRBJ2-7	TRBV7-9	TGTGCCAGCAGCAGAGGGGGGGACGGCGAGCAGTACTTC	CASSRGGDGEQYF
few	NA	TRBJ1-4	TRBV12-3/TRBV12-4	TGTGCCAGCAGCCTAAACTCTGAAAAACTGTTTTTT	CASSLNSEKLFF
NA	TRBD1	TRBJ2-7	TRBV5-4	TGTGCCAGCAGCTCAAGACAGGGGATGAACTTC	CASSSRQGMNF
NA	NA	TRBJ1-3	TRBV7-9	TGTGCCAGTCCAGGGCGAGGAAACACCATATATTTT	CASPGRGNTIYF
NA	TRBD2	TRBJ2-3	TRBV28	TGTGCCAGCAGTCCCTCAATAGCGGGGAACACAGATACGCAGTATTTT	CASSPSIAGNTDTQYF